The rows below give T cell receptor beta chains drawn from one sample of a study of human T cells and chemical hapten exposure. TCRdb reanalysed the RACE reads using MiXCR and keeps one entry per CDR3 protein. Of more than 80,000 distinct CDR3 sequences listed, approximately 10% are singletons. The input for sequencing was whole blood, taken in connection with sensitization to the hapten diphenylcyclopropenone (DPC). These receptors came from an older woman with alopecia areata. Some clones in this sample may be carry-over from other donors' samples. Both conserved end residues are part of each CDR3.

length	V	J	CDR3
13	TRBV19	TRBJ2-1	CASSIRGQNEQFF
11	TRBV20-1	TRBJ2-7	CSGPTLYEQYF
14	TRBV7-2	TRBJ2-5	CASSFRSGPETQYF
17	TRBV20-1	TRBJ2-5	CSARDLLAGALGETQYF
14	TRBV5-1	TRBJ2-6	CASSLSTGANVLTF
16	TRBV7-6	TRBJ1-1	CASSLAPRQGVSEAFF
14	TRBV3-1	TRBJ1-6	CASSQGQGNSPLHF
20	TRBV10-3	TRBJ2-1	CAITRESKSGTLSSYNEQFF
15	TRBV13	TRBJ2-5	CASSHPGQGKETQYF
16	TRBV6-6	TRBJ2-1	CASSSPPPKGYNEQFF
13	TRBV7-7	TRBJ2-5	CASSLESQETQYF
13	TRBV14	TRBJ2-5	CASSQDRIQTQYF
12	TRBV6-1	TRBJ1-2	CASSEIDYGYTF
15	TRBV3-1	TRBJ1-6	CASSPGTGTWTPLHF
11	TRBV6-6	TRBJ2-5	CASSETETQYF
15	TRBV14	TRBJ2-5	CASSRTWGSQETQYF
17	TRBV7-9	TRBJ2-3	CASSLAPSGGITDTQYF
14	TRBV14	TRBJ1-1	CASSRYGGVTEAFF
13	TRBV7-2	TRBJ1-5	CASSLEANQPQHF
13	TRBV5-4	TRBJ2-3	CASSSPRQDTQYF
14	TRBV5-1	TRBJ2-5	CASSLAVSQETQYF
14	TRBV7-2	TRBJ1-2	CASSFYRGNYGYTF
15	TRBV7-9	TRBJ1-1	CASSPGTAGHTEAFF
16	TRBV12-3/TRBV12-4	TRBJ1-1	CASKTGSRALNTEAFF